The 3 T cell receptor beta chains below come from one sample, sequenced in a study of shared clonotypes between healthy human individuals. Using immunoSEQ multiplex PCR, the repertoire was profiled, and TCRdb retains in-frame clones only, with some absent. Counted here are some 100,000 clones, roughly two thirds occurring once; the ten biggest clones make up 24%. Sample: memory CD8+ T cells sorted from blood. Described subset: CD45RO+ cells pooled with CCR7-negative TemRA cells. These receptors all stem from a woman aged 25-40 years in good health.

The J gene is TRBJ2-6, the V gene TRBV5-4; D gene unclear. The CDR3 loop spans 15 amino acids. Germline values: CDR1 SGHNT, CDR2 YYREEE (reference sequence). The ends were cut back, 4 bases at V and 4 bases at J, with 12 bases in the middle. CDR3 in DNA: TGTGCCAGCAGCCCTCGGGCTTTGGGGGCCAACGTCCTGACTTTC. It codes for CASSPRALGANVLTF.

The chain carries TRBV6-1 and TRBJ1-2; 9 positions match TRBD1. Germline values: CDR1 MNHNS, CDR2 SASEGT. V dropped 1 base and J dropped 11; count of bases not matched to a gene: 11. This CDR3 region has 15 residues. Here the CDR3 reads CASSEVSGGQGTYTF. In DNA form, the CDR3 reads TGTGCCAGCAGTGAAGTCTCCGGAGGACAGGGGACGTACACCTTC.

This sequence joins TRBV29-1 and TRBJ2-2; possible D gene TRBD1, 5 bases. The CDR3 has 15 amino acids. V was clipped by 7 bases and J by 2 bases, with 17 bases between them. Germline loops: CDR1 SQVTM, CDR2 ANQGSEA. Written as DNA, the CDR3 is TGCAGCGCTGGGAAGGGGTCGGTCAACACCGGGGAGCTGTTTTTT. This encodes CSAGKGSVNTGELFF.